Below are 9 T cell receptor beta chains sequenced from a single sample in a study of cytomegalovirus exposure and HLA in healthy donors. The PCR employed 60 Vbeta primers together with 13 Jbeta primers. Profiled with immunoSEQ multiplex PCR; TCRdb holds only in-frame clones, not every one. Among 15,000 to 20,000 clones, approximately 70% were seen once, and the ten largest hold about 3.8%. Sequencing was carried out using PBMCs. The receptors originated from a young man in good health and CMV-seronegative.

The V call is TRBV6-5, the J call TRBJ2-1; 7 positions match TRBD2. The CDR3 totals 14 residues. The J segment lost 2 bases and the V segment lost 5 bases, leaving 3 bases of the junction unmatched. Germline CDR1 MNHEY, CDR2 SVGAGI. In DNA form, the CDR3 reads TGTGCCAGCAGTCCAGGGACTACCTACAATGAGCAGTTCTTC. Its protein product is CASSPGTTYNEQFF.

CDR3 sequence (DNA): TGCAGCGGGGGGGAATGGGACAGCTCGGGGACCCAGTACTTC. This translates into CSGGEWDSSGTQYF. The chain joins TRBV29-1 to TRBJ2-5; tentative D call: TRBD1 (7 bases). V was cut by 7 bases and J by 7 bases, with 22 bases left in between. This CDR3 spans 14 amino acids. Germline V gene lookup returns CDR1 SQVTM and CDR2 ANQGSEA.

The chain carries TRBV6-5 and TRBJ2-7; TRBD2 agrees at 7 bases. Trimming removed 6 bases from V and 0 bases from J; junction bases left unmatched: 8. In germline, CDR1 is MNHEY, CDR2 SVGAGI. This CDR3 contains 15 residues. The CDR3 spells CASRAERGFSYEQYF. As DNA, the CDR3 is TGTGCCAGCAGGGCCGAGCGGGGATTCTCCTACGAGCAGTACTTC.

The chain recombines TRBV19 with TRBJ1-5; D gene uncertain. The CDR3 is made up of 14 amino acids. Germline assignment: CDR1 LNHDA and CDR2 SQIVND (reference sequence). Trimming removed 5 bases at V and 4 bases at J, with 12 bases between. The CDR3 loop reads CASSLLTANQPQHF. The CDR3 nucleotides read TGTGCCAGTAGTCTCCTCACAGCTAATCAGCCCCAGCATTTT.

J is TRBJ2-2 and V is TRBV30, with 11 bases fitting TRBD2. The V and J ends lost 3 bases and 5 bases, in that order; junction bases with no gene match: 2. The germline V gene encodes CDR1 GTSNPN and CDR2 SVGIG (reference sequence). The CDR3 covers 14 residues. DNA of the CDR3: TGTGCCTGGAGGGGACTAGCGGAAACCGGGGAGCTGTTTTTT. Its protein is CAWRGLAETGELFF.

J is TRBJ2-5 and V is TRBV6-1; no firm D call. Per the germline V gene, CDR1 is MNHNS and CDR2 is SASEGT. Trimming shortened V by 2 bases and J by 7 bases, and 8 bases separated the two germline ends. CDR3 length: 12 amino acids. The CDR3 sequence is CASSEMSGTQYF. The CDR3 DNA follows: TGTGCCAGCAGTGAAATGTCCGGGACCCAGTACTTC.

The chain links TRBV4-3 to TRBJ2-7; 8 nucleotides agree with TRBD2. V lost 6 bases and J lost 0; bases outside the gene matches: 7. CDR1 LGHNA and CDR2 YSLEER come from the germline V gene. The CDR3 sequence is 15 residues long. The CDR3 DNA reads as TGCGCCAGCAGTTTAGGGACTAGTTTCTCCTACGAGCAGTACTTC. Amino acids: CASSLGTSFSYEQYF.

The V gene is TRBV30, the J gene TRBJ2-7, with a weak D call TRBD1 (5 bases). Germline V gene sequence: CDR1 GTSNPN, CDR2 SVGIG (reference sequence). Trimming pared 1 base from V and 1 base from J, leaving 8 bases between. This CDR3 contains 13 residues. As DNA, the CDR3 is TGTGCCTGGAGTGACGACAGATCCTACGAGCAGTACTTC. Residues: CAWSDDRSYEQYF.

The chain carries TRBV30 and TRBJ2-1, with 8 bases aligning to TRBD2. CDR1 is GTSNPN and CDR2 is SVGIG in the germline V gene (reference sequence). CDR3 length: 14 amino acids. The trim removed 8 bases at V and 4 bases at J, leaving 10 bases unmatched. The CDR3 sequence: CALSAGTSYNEQFF. The CDR3 nucleotides are TGTGCCCTCTCGGCCGGGACTAGTTACAATGAGCAGTTCTTC.